The next 29 T cell receptor beta chains were all read from a single sample in a study of T cells in localized non-small cell lung cancer (dated by TCRdb to 2018 to 2020). The library was generated by the immunoSEQ multiplex PCR assay. In its TCRdb copy, this immuneACCESS table keeps in-frame sequences only and misses some clones. Where compared with another copy, unresolved V genes explain less than half of these, and the others have no known cause. For this sample there are about 22,000 clones; approximately 91% appear just once. The biggest ten clones account for 22% of the sample. Sequences were derived from PBMCs, sampled before any cancer treatment. The receptors derive from a man aged 40 to 69 with stage II squamous cell lung carcinoma.

V is TRBV6-5 and J is TRBJ2-1, with TRBD2 matching 12 bases. The CDR3 is 14 residues long. V trimming: 5 bases; J trimming: 7 bases; junction bases outside the gene matches: 3. Germline loops: CDR1 MNHEY, CDR2 SVGAGI. CDR3 in DNA: TGTGCCAGCAGTGGACTAGCGGGGTGGAATGAGCAGTTCTTC. It codes for CASSGLAGWNEQFF.

The gene calls are TRBV2 and TRBJ1-4; D unclear. Germline CDR1 is SNHLY and CDR2 is FYNNEI. V dropped 6 bases and J dropped 6 bases, with 17 bases sitting between them. This CDR3 has 15 residues. This chain's CDR3 is CASRAGTAGDEKLFF. As DNA, the CDR3 is TGTGCCAGCAGGGCGGGAACGGCCGGGGATGAAAAACTGTTTTTT.

This sequence joins TRBV7-8 and TRBJ2-5, with D possibly TRBD2 on 5 matching bases. This CDR3 is built from 14 residues. Per germline, CDR1 SGHVS and CDR2 FQNEAQ. The V gene lost 1 base and the J gene lost 2 bases, with 8 bases spanning the gap. CDR3 residues: CASSLVGRQETQYF. The DNA for the CDR3 is TGTGCCAGCAGCTTAGTAGGGAGACAAGAGACCCAGTACTTC. The full variable domain, its missing parts supplied by reference TRBV7-8 and TRBJ2-5, is GAGVSQSPRYKVAKRGQDVALRCDPISGHVSLFWYQQALGQGPEFLTYFQNEAQLDKSGLPSDRFFAERPEGSVSTLKIQRTQQEDSAVYLCASSLVGRQETQYFGPGTRLLVL.

The chain combines TRBV7-9 with TRBJ1-1; the match to TRBD1 covers 9 bases. This CDR3 comprises 13 residues. Per germline, CDR1 SEHNR and CDR2 FQNEAQ (reference sequence). V dropped 4 bases and J dropped 11; count of bases not matched to a gene: 8. The CDR3 bases are TGTGCCAGCAGCTCCATCCCGGGACAGGGCGCTTTCTTT. Amino acids: CASSSIPGQGAFF.

This rearrangement joins TRBV30 to TRBJ2-7; D ambiguous. From germline, CDR1 is GTSNPN and CDR2 SVGIG (reference sequence). V lost 0 bases to trimming and J lost 5 bases, with 8 bases between them. This CDR3 has 12 amino acids. The CDR3 nucleotides are TGTGCCTGGAGTGTAGTGAGGAACGAGCAGTACTTC. Protein product: CAWSVVRNEQYF. Combining the CDR3 with reference TRBV30 and TRBJ2-7 gives the whole variable domain SQTIHQWPATLVQPVGSPLSLECTVEGTSNPNLYWYRQAAGRGLQLLFYSVGIGQISSEVPQNLSASRPQDRQFILSSKKLLLSDSGFYLCAWSVVRNEQYFGPGTRLTVT.

The chain combines TRBV7-9 with TRBJ2-2; D unresolved. Germline V lookup: CDR1 SEHNR, CDR2 FQNEAQ (reference sequence). Between the trimmed V and J ends, which lost 8 bases and 3 bases, there was a span of 4 bases. The CDR3 is 11 amino acids. CDR3 nucleotides: TGTGCCAGCGGGGACACCGGGGAGCTGTTTTTT. This gives the protein CASGDTGELFF.

The J gene is TRBJ2-7, the V gene TRBV30; D is possibly TRBD1 (7 bases). The CDR3 contains 14 residues. In germline, CDR1 is GTSNPN, CDR2 SVGIG (reference sequence). Trimming pared 2 bases from V and 2 bases from J, leaving 13 bases between. This chain's CDR3 is CAWSRGRGTYEQYF. The CDR3 DNA follows: TGTGCCTGGAGTAGGGGGCGGGGAACCTACGAGCAGTACTTC.

The sample holds one count of this clone. This chain uses TRBV27 with TRBJ2-1, with 15 positions matching TRBD2. V trimming: 4 bases; J trimming: 7 bases; junction bases outside the gene matches: 2. The CDR3 is 15 residues long. Germline V gene sequence: CDR1 MNHEY, CDR2 SMNVEV (reference sequence). Here the CDR3 reads CASSSGTSGRNEQFF. CDR3 nucleotide sequence: TGTGCCAGCAGTTCGGGGACTAGCGGGAGGAATGAGCAGTTCTTC.

The chain employs TRBV4-3 and TRBJ1-1; D remains unclear. V shed 4 bases and J shed 4 bases, with 10 bases lying between them. This CDR3 has 13 amino acids. Looked up from germline, CDR1 is LGHNA and CDR2 is YSLEER. The CDR3 loop reads CASSRSFGTEAFF. CDR3 DNA sequence: TGCGCCAGCAGCCGAAGTTTTGGCACTGAAGCTTTCTTT.

The rearrangement links TRBV6-6 to TRBJ1-2; 9 nucleotides align to TRBD1. V dropped 5 bases and J dropped 8; count of bases not matched to a gene: 15. The germline V gene encodes CDR1 MNHNY and CDR2 SVGAGI (reference sequence). The CDR3 sequence is 16 residues long. CDR3 nucleotide sequence: TGTGCCAGCAGTCTCGACCGGGACAGGGCCTCTAAAGGCTACACCTTC. This encodes CASSLDRDRASKGYTF.

The chain recombines TRBV7-8 with TRBJ1-1; the D is unclear. Germline CDR1 and CDR2: SGHVS and FQNEAQ. The CDR3 has 15 amino acids. V gave up 5 bases and J gave up 3 bases, with 16 bases separating them. The CDR3 sequence: CASSPFSLRDTEAFF. The CDR3 nucleotides read TGTGCCAGCAGCCCCTTTTCCCTCCGGGACACTGAAGCTTTCTTT.

This clone occurred once. This sequence joins TRBV19 and TRBJ2-5; 7 bases match TRBD2. The trim removed 1 base at V and 5 bases at J, leaving 19 bases unmatched. Germline values: CDR1 LNHDA, CDR2 SQIVND (reference sequence). The CDR3 extends over 19 amino acids. The chain's CDR3 is CASSIGRGGGTPARETQYF. CDR3 sequence (DNA): TGTGCCAGTAGTATAGGTCGGGGCGGGGGAACCCCGGCAAGGGAGACCCAGTACTTC.

This chain joins TRBV5-6 and TRBJ2-5; no reliable D call. The germline V gene encodes CDR1 SGHDT and CDR2 YYEEEE. V was cut by 0 bases and J by 5 bases, with 8 bases left in between. The CDR3 is made up of 13 amino acids. The CDR3 DNA reads as TGTGCCAGCAGCTTGGGTGGGGTCGAGACCCAGTACTTC. This sequence encodes CASSLGGVETQYF.

This sequence joins TRBV5-5 and TRBJ1-2; a weak D match, TRBD1 (5 bases). From germline, CDR1 is SGHKS and CDR2 YYEKEE (reference sequence). Trimming stripped 3 bases from V and 8 bases from J, with 11 bases between. The CDR3 sequence is 12 residues long. Here the CDR3 DNA reads TGTGCCAGCAGCTGGGACGGGTTCGGCTACACCTTC. Translated, it gives CASSWDGFGYTF.

The DNA for the CDR3 is TGTGCCAGCAGCGTGTCAAGTGTGACCACTGAAGCTTTCTTT. Translating it yields CASSVSSVTTEAFF. The chain joins TRBV5-4 to TRBJ1-1; D is uncertain. CDR1 SGHNT and CDR2 YYREEE come from the germline V gene (reference sequence). CDR3 length: 14 residues. The V end lost 4 bases, the J end lost 4 bases, and 14 bases lay between the germline ends.

This clone was counted once. CDR3 sequence reads: CASSLGDPSGYTQYF. The CDR3 bases are TGTGCCAGCAGCTTGGGGGACCCATCAGGATATACGCAGTATTTT. V gene TRBV5-5 combines with J gene TRBJ2-3, with D tentatively TRBD1 or TRBD2 (5 bases each). Trimming took 0 bases from V and 7 from J, leaving 15 bases between them. Per the germline V gene, CDR1 is SGHKS and CDR2 is YYEKEE (reference sequence). This CDR3 has 15 amino acids.

V and J are TRBV14 and TRBJ2-3; maybe TRBD1 (7 bases). Germline V CDR1 and CDR2: SGHDN, FVKESK. V lost 4 bases and J lost 1, with 15 bases in between. The CDR3 is 16 amino acids. CDR3 in amino acids: CASSPGGNWGTDTQYF. The CDR3 DNA reads as TGTGCCAGCAGCCCAGGGGGGAATTGGGGCACAGATACGCAGTATTTT.

The genes are TRBV19 and TRBJ2-1; the D is unclear. Germline V gene lookup returns CDR1 LNHDA and CDR2 SQIVND (reference sequence). With 5 bases removed from V and 2 bases from J, the gap between germline ends came to 16 bases. CDR3 size: 16 residues. The CDR3 reads CASSLDNLVTYNEQFF. CDR3 bases: TGTGCCAGTAGTCTCGACAATTTGGTTACCTACAATGAGCAGTTCTTC.

This chain connects TRBV9 to TRBJ1-3; D is possibly TRBD1 (5 bases). V dropped 4 bases and J dropped 0 bases, with 11 bases sitting between them. Per the germline V gene, CDR1 is SGDLS and CDR2 is YYNGEE. The CDR3 sequence is 15 residues long. CDR3 sequence: CASSSDSSSGNTIYF. CDR3 nucleotide sequence: TGTGCCAGCAGCTCTGACAGTTCCTCTGGAAACACCATATATTTT.

The rearrangement links TRBV11-2 to TRBJ2-1; D is uncertain. V was trimmed by 5 bases and J by 8 bases, leaving 7 bases between them. Germline-derived CDR1 and CDR2 are SGHAT and FQNNGV. The CDR3 covers 11 residues. The CDR3 sequence: CASSRAYEQFF. CDR3 coding DNA: TGTGCCAGCAGCAGGGCTTATGAGCAGTTCTTC.

The chain employs TRBV5-1 and TRBJ1-4; possible D gene TRBD1, 6 bases. Germline values: CDR1 SGHRS, CDR2 YFSETQ. The CDR3 sequence is 14 residues long. Between the trimmed V and J ends, which lost 4 bases and 3 bases, there was a span of 10 bases. Here the CDR3 reads CASSRDNPNEKLFF. The CDR3 DNA follows: TGCGCCAGCAGCCGGGACAACCCTAATGAAAAACTGTTTTTT.

On this clone itself: A junction boundary mismatches the germline segment, possibly from a read error. The V and J genes are TRBV7-3 and TRBJ1-2; D call uncertain. The CDR3 totals 12 residues. In germline, CDR1 is SGHTA, CDR2 FQGTGA. In DNA, the CDR3 is TGTGCCAGCAGCATAACTAAGATCGGCTACACCTTC. Translating it yields CASSITKIGYTF.

The J gene is TRBJ1-1, the V gene TRBV4-3; no clear D gene. Trimming took off 4 bases at V and 1 base at J, with 7 bases between the two ends. Germline CDR1 and CDR2: LGHNA and YSLEER. The CDR3 contains 13 residues. The CDR3 DNA reads as TGCGCCAGCAGCCCAGAGTGGAACACTGAAGCTTTCTTT. Amino acid sequence: CASSPEWNTEAFF.

The chain recombines TRBV7-8 with TRBJ2-2; TRBD2 matches at 13 bases. The CDR3 spans 17 residues. Germline trimming cut 5 bases from V and 7 bases from J; bases unmatched to any gene: 10. CDR1 is SGHVS and CDR2 is FQNEAQ in the germline V gene. The CDR3 DNA reads as TGTGCCAGCAGCGGGAGGACTAGCGGGAGAGCGGGCGGGGAGCTGTTTTTT. It is translated as CASSGRTSGRAGGELFF.

The chain is built from TRBV6-6 and TRBJ1-4; 8 nucleotides match TRBD1. Germline V gene lookup returns CDR1 MNHNY and CDR2 SVGAGI (reference sequence). The CDR3 extends over 14 amino acids. The junction had 14 bases not matched to a gene; V was cut back by 7 bases and J by 13 bases. Here the CDR3 reads CASTGEGQARRLFF. CDR3 in DNA: TGTGCCAGCACCGGAGAGGGACAGGCTCGAAGACTGTTTTTT.

The chain couples TRBV7-6 to TRBJ2-1; the D gene is possibly TRBD1 (5 bases). The V gene's germline CDR1 is SGHVS and CDR2 FNYEAQ. V was clipped by 1 base and J by 9 bases, with 16 bases between them. The CDR3 has 15 amino acids. The CDR3 spells CASSLVRDFPGEQFF. CDR3 DNA: TGTGCCAGCAGCTTAGTCAGGGATTTCCCGGGTGAGCAGTTCTTC. Drawing the rest from reference TRBV7-6 and TRBJ2-1, the complete variable domain is GAGVSQSPRYKVTKRGQDVALRCDPISGHVSLYWYRQALGQGPEFLTYFNYEAQQDKSGLPNDRFSAERPEGSISTLTIQRTEQRDSAMYRCASSLVRDFPGEQFFGPGTRLTVL.

The chain links TRBV2 to TRBJ2-1, with 10 positions matching TRBD2. Losses at the gene ends were 6 bases for V and 1 base for J; bases not matched to a gene: 9. CDR1 SNHLY and CDR2 FYNNEI come from the germline V gene. This CDR3 region has 17 residues. CDR3 protein: CASRGGAGGPSYNEQFF. The DNA of the CDR3 is TGTGCCAGCAGGGGGGGAGCGGGAGGGCCGTCCTACAATGAGCAGTTCTTC.

This sequence joins TRBV2 and TRBJ1-2; D possibly corresponds to TRBD1 (6 bases). This CDR3 contains 15 residues. The germline gives CDR1 SNHLY, CDR2 FYNNEI. Trimming took off 1 base at V and 9 bases at J, with 18 bases between the two ends. The CDR3 nucleotides are TGTGCCAGCAGTGAAGGGGGGCTTTTGGAGGGGAGCTACACCTTC. This gives the protein CASSEGGLLEGSYTF.

The rearrangement joins TRBV5-1 to TRBJ2-3; a possible D gene is TRBD2 (6 bases). From germline, CDR1 is SGHRS and CDR2 YFSETQ. The CDR3 loop spans 15 amino acids. Trimming pared 0 bases from V and 1 base from J, leaving 9 bases between. The CDR3 is CASSLASDGTDTQYF. CDR3 nucleotides: TGCGCCAGCAGCTTGGCTAGCGATGGCACAGATACGCAGTATTTT.